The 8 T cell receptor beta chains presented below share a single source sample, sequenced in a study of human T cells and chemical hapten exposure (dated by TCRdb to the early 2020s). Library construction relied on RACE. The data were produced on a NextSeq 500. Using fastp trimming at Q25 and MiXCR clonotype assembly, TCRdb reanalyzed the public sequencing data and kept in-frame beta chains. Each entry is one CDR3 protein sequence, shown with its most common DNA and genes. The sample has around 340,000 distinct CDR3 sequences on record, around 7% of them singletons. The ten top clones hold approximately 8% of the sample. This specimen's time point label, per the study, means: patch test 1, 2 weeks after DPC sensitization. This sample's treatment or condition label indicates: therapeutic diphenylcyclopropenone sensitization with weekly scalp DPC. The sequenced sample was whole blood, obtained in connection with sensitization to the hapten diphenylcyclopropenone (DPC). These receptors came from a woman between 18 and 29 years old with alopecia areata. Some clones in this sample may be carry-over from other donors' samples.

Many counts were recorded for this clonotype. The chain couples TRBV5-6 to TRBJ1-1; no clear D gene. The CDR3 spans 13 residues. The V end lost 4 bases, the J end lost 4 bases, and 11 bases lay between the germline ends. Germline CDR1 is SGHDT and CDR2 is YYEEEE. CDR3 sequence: CASSPGGVTEAFF. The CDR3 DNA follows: TGTGCCAGCAGCCCTGGAGGCGTCACTGAAGCTTTCTTT.

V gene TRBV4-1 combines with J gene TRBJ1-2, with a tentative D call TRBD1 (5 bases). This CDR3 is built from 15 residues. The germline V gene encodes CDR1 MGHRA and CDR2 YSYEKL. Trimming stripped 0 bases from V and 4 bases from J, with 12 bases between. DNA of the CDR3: TGCGCCAGCAGCCAAGATGGGGGGACCGTCTATGGCTACACCTTC. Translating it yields CASSQDGGTVYGYTF.

The CDR3 DNA follows: TGTGCCACCAGTGATTTCTCGCAGGGGGCGGCCGGGGAGCTGTTTTTT. It yields the protein CATSDFSQGAAGELFF. This rearrangement joins TRBV24-1 to TRBJ2-2, with 8 bases lining up with TRBD1. This CDR3 comprises 16 residues. Germline V CDR1 and CDR2: KGHDR, SFDVKD. J gave up 6 bases and V 1 base, and 6 bases lay outside the gene matches.

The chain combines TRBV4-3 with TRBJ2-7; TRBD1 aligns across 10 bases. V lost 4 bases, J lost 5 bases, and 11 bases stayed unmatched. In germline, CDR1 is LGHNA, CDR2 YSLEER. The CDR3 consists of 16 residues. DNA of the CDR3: TGCGCCAGCAGCCCCACCGGGACAGGGGCTGTCGACGAGCAGTACTTC. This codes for CASSPTGTGAVDEQYF.

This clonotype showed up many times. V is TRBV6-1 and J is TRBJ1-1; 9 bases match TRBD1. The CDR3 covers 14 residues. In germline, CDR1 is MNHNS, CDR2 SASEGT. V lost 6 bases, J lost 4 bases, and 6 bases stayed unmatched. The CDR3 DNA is TGTGCCAGCAGCCGGACAGGGGTGAGCACTGAAGCTTTCTTT. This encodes CASSRTGVSTEAFF.

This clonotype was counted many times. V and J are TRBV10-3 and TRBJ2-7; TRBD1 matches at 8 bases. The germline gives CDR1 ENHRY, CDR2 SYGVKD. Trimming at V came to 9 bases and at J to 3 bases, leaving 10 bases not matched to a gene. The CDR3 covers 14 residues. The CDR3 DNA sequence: TGTGCCATTTCCTCCGGACAGGGATTCTACGAGCAGTACTTC. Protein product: CAISSGQGFYEQYF.

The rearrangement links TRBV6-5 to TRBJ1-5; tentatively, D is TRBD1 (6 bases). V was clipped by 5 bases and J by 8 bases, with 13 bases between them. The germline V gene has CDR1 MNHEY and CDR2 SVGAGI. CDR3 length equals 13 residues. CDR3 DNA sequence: TGTGCCAGCAGTGCCGACAGGATCAAGCCCCAGCATTTT. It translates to CASSADRIKPQHF.

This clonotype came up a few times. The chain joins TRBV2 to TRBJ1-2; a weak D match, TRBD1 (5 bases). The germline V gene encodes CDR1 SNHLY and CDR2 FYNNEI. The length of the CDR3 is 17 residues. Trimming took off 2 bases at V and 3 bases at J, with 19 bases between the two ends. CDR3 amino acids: CASSESGQGNADYGYTF. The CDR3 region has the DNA TGTGCCAGCAGTGAATCGGGGCAGGGTAACGCAGACTATGGCTACACCTTC. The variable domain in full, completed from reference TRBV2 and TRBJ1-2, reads EPEVTQTPSHQVTQMGQEVILRCVPISNHLYFYWYRQILGQKVEFLVSFYNNEISEKSEIFDDQFSVERPDGSNFTLKIRSTKLEDSAMYFCASSESGQGNADYGYTFGSGTRLTVV.